The present entry profiles one T cell receptor beta chain with its context. Its antigen is not identified. This entry comes from a study of cytomegalovirus exposure and HLA in healthy donors. From germline, CDR1 is LNHDA and CDR2 SQIVND (reference sequence). V shed 3 bases and J shed 6 bases, with 12 bases lying between them. The CDR3 totals 14 residues. This PCR relied on a set of 60 Vbeta primers and 13 Jbeta primers. Profiling relied on immunoSEQ multiplex PCR, and the TCRdb table lists in-frame clones only, not all of them. Here the sample spans about 160,000 clones, approximately 80% being singletons. Study-level results: In vitro, a few CMV-associated chains proved specific for CMV antigens. According to an earlier analysis, most TCR beta V segments yielded productive rearrangements about 87% or about 30% of the time. Later analysis demonstrated an association between a missense DCLRE1C variant and TCR beta V- and J-gene trimming.

This clonotype was sampled from a woman between 18 and 30 years old in good health and CMV-seronegative. The V call is TRBV19, the J call TRBJ1-5, with D maybe TRBD1 (5 bases). The sample consisted of PBMCs. The CDR3 protein is CASSITGRGQPQHF. For the CDR3, the DNA is TGTGCCAGTAGTATCACGGGGAGGGGTCAGCCCCAGCATTTT.